These T cell receptor beta chains were read from a single sample in a study of OX40 agonist ivuxolimab in advanced cancers. Profiled with immunoSEQ multiplex PCR; TCRdb holds only in-frame clones, not every one. The sample has tens of thousands of clones, 80% seen once. Sequencing was performed on CD4+ or CD8+ T cells sorted from blood, taken in a trial of the OX40 agonist ivuxolimab. These receptors originate from an adult with an advanced solid tumor such as melanoma, head and neck, liver or kidney cancer. Both conserved end residues are part of each CDR3. A D gene is named only where the DNA matches it firmly. Clone size, where shown, is once, few, many, or a class for clones that have expanded.

V	D	J	size	CDR3	DNA
TRBV9	.	TRBJ2-2	.	CASSVQPSNTGELFF	TGTGCCAGCAGCGTACAGCCTTCGAACACCGGGGAGCTGTTTTTT
TRBV5-1	.	TRBJ2-5	.	CASSLQANQETQYF	TGCGCCAGCAGCTTACAGGCGAACCAAGAGACCCAGTACTTC
TRBV7-9	.	TRBJ2-7	.	CASSSPSLGSYEQYF	TGTGCCAGCAGCTCCCCCAGCTTGGGGTCCTACGAGCAGTACTTC
TRBV27	.	TRBJ1-6	.	CASSSYGQQNSPLHF	TGTGCCAGCAGTTCCTACGGACAGCAAAATTCACCCCTCCACTTT
TRBV16	TRBD2	TRBJ2-7	.	CASSPWTSGSVQYF	TGTGCCAGCAGCCCTTGGACTAGCGGGAGTGTGCAGTACTTC
TRBV18	TRBD1	TRBJ1-2	once	CASSPRRDRVHGYTF	TGTGCCAGCTCACCACGAAGGGACAGGGTTCACGGCTACACCTTC
TRBV5-3	TRBD1	TRBJ1-1	.	CASSLRTDRAEAFF	TGTGCCAGCAGCTTACGAACCGACAGGGCTGAAGCTTTCTTT
TRBV7-2	.	TRBJ1-4	.	CASSLFGSGLGEKLFF	TGTGCCAGCAGCTTATTTGGATCGGGGCTGGGGGAAAAACTGTTTTTT
TRBV5-4	.	TRBJ1-1	.	CASSLGNTNTEAFF	TGTGCCAGCAGTTTAGGGAACACGAACACTGAAGCTTTCTTT
TRBV18	TRBD1	TRBJ2-1	.	CASSPGTGNEQFF	TGTGCCAGCTCACCCGGGACAGGTAACGAGCAGTTCTTC
TRBV2	.	TRBJ2-2	once	CASATGRNTGELFF	TGTGCCAGTGCAACAGGGCGGAACACCGGGGAGCTGTTTTTT
TRBV4-1	TRBD2	TRBJ2-5	.	CASRSLLAGGKETQYF	TGCGCCAGCAGATCACTTCTAGCGGGAGGGAAAGAGACCCAGTACTTC
TRBV7-8	.	TRBJ2-7	.	CASSLVSKSYEQYF	TGTGCCAGCAGCTTAGTATCCAAATCCTACGAGCAGTACTTC
TRBV7-2	TRBD2	TRBJ2-3	.	CASSLALGGGENTDTQYF	TGTGCCAGCAGCTTAGCGCTAGGCGGGGGGGAAAACACAGATACGCAGTATTTT
TRBV29-1	TRBD1	TRBJ2-5	.	CSVEGQGETQYF	TGCAGCGTTGAAGGACAGGGAGAGACCCAGTACTTC